A single sample gave rise to the 5 T cell receptor beta chains below, sequenced in a study of response to subunit inactivated influenza vaccine. TCRdb re-analysed the RT-PCR reads in MiXCR, keeping a single row per CDR3 protein. This table has 500,000 to 700,000 distinct CDR3 sequences, approximately 20% appearing once. These data also formed part of another study, on T cells expressing NK-cell markers. That study reports: As the method of synthesis, 5'RACE template switching with UMIs yielded TCR beta cDNA.

Source: CD4+ T cells sorted from PBMCs, taken less than 13 days after vaccination. These TCRs come from a man aged 50 or older who received an inactivated influenza vaccine.

This clonotype has at least ten counts. The chain recombines TRBV5-4 with TRBJ2-7, with D possibly TRBD2 on 6 matching bases. The CDR3 has 12 residues. Looked up from germline, CDR1 is SGHNT and CDR2 is YYREEE (reference sequence). Deletions cut 4 bases from V and 7 bases from J, with 12 bases between. In nucleotides, the CDR3 is TGTGCCAGCAGCCCCTCCCGGGGGGAGCAGTACTTC. As protein: CASSPSRGEQYF.

This clonotype was observed a few times. The chain combines TRBV20-1 with TRBJ1-2; D remains unclear. The V end was cut by 6 bases, the J end by 0 bases, with 11 bases between. Germline assignment: CDR1 DFQATT and CDR2 SNEGSKA (reference sequence). The CDR3 length is 13 residues. This CDR3 reads CSAKSRSNYGYTF. The CDR3, as DNA: TGCAGTGCCAAGAGCAGATCTAACTATGGCTACACCTTC.

The rearrangement joins TRBV10-3 to TRBJ2-7; possibly TRBD1 for D (7 bases). There are 15 residues in the CDR3. V was pared by 2 bases and J by 2 bases, with 13 bases between. The germline gives CDR1 ENHRY, CDR2 SYGVKD. The CDR3 sequence is CAISEAQGGPYEQYF. In nucleotides, the CDR3 is TGTGCCATCAGTGAGGCCCAGGGGGGTCCCTACGAGCAGTACTTC.

The gene calls are TRBV5-1 and TRBJ1-2, with a weak D call TRBD1 (6 bases). The CDR3 is made up of 13 amino acids. The germline V gene encodes CDR1 SGHRS and CDR2 YFSETQ. V was pared by 4 bases and J by 7 bases, with 14 bases between. The CDR3 region is CASSPTGSGGYTF. The CDR3 DNA reads as TGCGCCAGCAGCCCCACAGGGTCCGGTGGCTACACCTTC.

A few counts support this clonotype. The V and J genes are TRBV5-8 and TRBJ1-1; D is perhaps TRBD1 (5 bases). Germline lookup yields CDR1 SGHTS and CDR2 YDEGEE. Between the trimmed V and J ends, which lost 0 bases and 4 bases, there was a span of 16 bases. The CDR3 consists of 16 residues. This CDR3 reads CASSLALGGRGTEAFF. The CDR3 bases are TGTGCCAGCAGCTTGGCCCTTGGGGGAAGGGGCACTGAAGCTTTCTTT.